This T cell receptor (beta chain) emerged from a study of shared clonotypes between healthy human individuals. Some clones are missing from TCRdb's copy, which holds only in-frame ones; the method was immunoSEQ multiplex PCR. The sample records 1,500,000 or so clones, about 98.5% being singletons. The CDR3 is 14 amino acids. Germline CDR1 reads GTSNPN; CDR2 reads SVGIG (reference sequence). Deletions cut 2 bases from V and 3 bases from J, with 12 bases between. The receptor was derived from a man under 40 in good health. The sequencing sample was made of naive CD4+ T cells sorted from blood. The subset is: CD45RA+ positively selected. The V and J genes are TRBV30 and TRBJ2-3; D might be TRBD1 or TRBD2, each matching 7 bases. The CDR3 is CAWSPGGGTDTQYF. CDR3 DNA: TGTGCCTGGAGTCCAGGGGGGGGGACAGATACGCAGTATTTT.